This T cell receptor (beta chain) was sequenced in a study of shared T cell receptors in the human thymus. Produced via immunoSEQ multiplex PCR; TCRdb's table is partial and in-frame only. The sample shows approximately 580,000 clones, 70% to 80% of them seen only once. The CDR3 spans 15 residues. V gave up 0 bases and J gave up 4 bases; unmatched junction bases: 6. The V gene's germline CDR1 is SGHDT and CDR2 YYEEEE. The same data also contributed to another study, on human thymus T cells. This second study says: Healthy Finnish infants having corrective surgery for congenital heart defects served as donors. It was from resections taken during corrective heart surgery that the thymus tissue came. Apparent bias marked the V and J gene usage of thymic and blood repertoires.

This chain uses TRBV5-6 with TRBJ1-2; TRBD1 agrees at 7 bases. Sequencing input: thymocytes. The sequence was collected from a boy in the first two years of life with a congenital heart defect. In nucleotides, the CDR3 is TGTGCCAGCAGCTTGGTATGGACAGGCTCCTATGGCTACACCTTC. Its protein product is CASSLVWTGSYGYTF.